This T cell receptor (beta chain) was recorded in a study of T cell responses to AZD1222 COVID-19 vaccine. The wider study: Investigators merged groups given second doses at roughly 4 or roughly 12 weeks.

CDR3 size: 16 residues. Germline V gives CDR1 SGHDT, CDR2 YYEEEE. V trimming: 0 bases; J trimming: 9 bases; junction bases outside the gene matches: 13. Study-level points and caveats: Spike-specific TCR breadth and depth were elevated following two AZD1222 doses. Baseline seropositivity characterized only a handful of AZD1222 recipients. The study found vaccine-associated CD4 TCRs spanning spike, dominant at 160-218 and 743-854.

The assay was immunoSEQ multiplex PCR, and TCRdb's table has in-frame clones only and misses some. The repertoire has 80,000 to 90,000 clones, about 92% of them found once; the top ten carry 5% to 5.5%. As for this clone: The antigen remains unidentified.

The material sequenced was peripheral blood, taken on day 0 of AZD1222 vaccination. This receptor was taken from an adult in good health. The chain has TRBV5-6 and TRBJ1-2; TRBD1 agrees at 8 bases. CDR3 amino acids: CASSLGGQAVIERYTF. The DNA for the CDR3 is TGTGCCAGCAGCTTGGGGGGACAGGCCGTTATCGAGCGCTACACCTTC.